A single T cell receptor beta chain is shown here with its context. Its antigen is currently unknown. The record originates from a study of human versus mouse CDR3 diversity and MHC coevolution. On the study more broadly: Reported immunoSEQ sensitivity was one in 200,000 T cells, with reduced amplification bias. Overall study findings and caveats: Roughly 1.5 million TCR beta clonotypes were estimated for humans, the largest repertoire.

Sequencing used immunoSEQ multiplex PCR; TCRdb keeps in-frame clones, though not all of them. This repertoire shows around 74,000 clones, around 93% found once; its top ten account for about 0.14%. The CDR3 runs to 13 residues. Germline loops: CDR1 SGHAT, CDR2 FQDESV (reference sequence). The chain recombines TRBV11-1 with TRBJ1-2; no firm D call. The specimen sequenced was naive CD4+ T cells from blood. The sample's subset: CD45RO-negative CD62L-positive naive CD4 T cells. The sequence was collected from a person between 25 and 70 years old in good health. CDR3 protein: CVIGTEDFYGYTF. DNA for the CDR3: TGTGTAATTGGAACAGAGGACTTCTATGGCTACACCTTC.